This T cell receptor beta chain is drawn from a study of blood T cell repertoires in COVID-19. Study information: The study drew acute and convalescent COVID-19 samples from the United States, Italy and Spain. T cells, B-cell-depleted T cells, or PBMCs provided the cDNA or gDNA that served as material.

As originally analysed: It was from reference gene primer amplification that nucleated cell counts were estimated. Sequencing used immunoSEQ multiplex PCR; TCRdb keeps in-frame clones, though not all of them. That table furnishes V, J and clone size, whereas the DNA furnished D and trimming. This repertoire shows around 130,000 clones, roughly 90% found once; its top ten account for more than 2%. Between the trimmed V and J ends, which lost 4 bases and 6 bases, there was a span of 14 bases. CDR3 length: 14 residues. Sequenced material: peripheral blood. The chain couples TRBV5-3 to TRBJ1-5, with D perhaps matching TRBD1 (5 bases). TRBV5-3 is placed among ORFs of uncertain function. The sequence came from a man between 65 and 80 years old with active COVID-19. The CDR3 is CARSRDGGSQPQHF. The CDR3 nucleotides read TGTGCCAGAAGCCGGGACGGAGGGAGTCAGCCCCAGCATTTT.